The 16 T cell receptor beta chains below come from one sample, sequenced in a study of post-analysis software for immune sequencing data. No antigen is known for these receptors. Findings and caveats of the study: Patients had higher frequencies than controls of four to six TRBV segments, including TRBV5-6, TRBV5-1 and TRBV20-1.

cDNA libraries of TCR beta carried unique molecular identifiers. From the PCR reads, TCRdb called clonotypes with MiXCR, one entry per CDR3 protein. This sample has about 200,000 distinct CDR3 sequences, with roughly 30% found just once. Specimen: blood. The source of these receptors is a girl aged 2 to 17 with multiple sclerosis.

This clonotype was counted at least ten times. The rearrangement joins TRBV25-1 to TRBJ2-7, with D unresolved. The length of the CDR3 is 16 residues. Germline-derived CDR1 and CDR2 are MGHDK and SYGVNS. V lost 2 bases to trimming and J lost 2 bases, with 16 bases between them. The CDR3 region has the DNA TGTGCCAGCAGTGAAGGATTGGCAGGTATACCCTACGAGCAGTACTTC. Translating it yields CASSEGLAGIPYEQYF.

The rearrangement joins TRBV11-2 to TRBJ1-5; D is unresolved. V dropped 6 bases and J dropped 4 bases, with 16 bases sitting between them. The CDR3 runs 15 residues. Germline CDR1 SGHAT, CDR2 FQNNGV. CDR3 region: CASRPDGLANQPQHF. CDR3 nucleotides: TGTGCCAGCAGACCAGATGGGTTGGCGAATCAGCCCCAGCATTTT.

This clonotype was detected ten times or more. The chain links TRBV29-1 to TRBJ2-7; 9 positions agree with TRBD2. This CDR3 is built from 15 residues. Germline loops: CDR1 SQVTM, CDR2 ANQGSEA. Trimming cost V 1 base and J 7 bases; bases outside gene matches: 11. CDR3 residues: CSVEGCLAGSWEQYF. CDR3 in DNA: TGCAGCGTTGAAGGGTGCCTAGCGGGGAGTTGGGAGCAGTACTTC.

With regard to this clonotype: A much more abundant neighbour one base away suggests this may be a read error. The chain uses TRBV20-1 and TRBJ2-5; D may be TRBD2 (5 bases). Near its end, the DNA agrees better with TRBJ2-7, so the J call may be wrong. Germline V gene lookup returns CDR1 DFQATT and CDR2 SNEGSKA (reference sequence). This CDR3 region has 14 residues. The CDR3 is CSTRKIGKAYEQYF. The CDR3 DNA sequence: TGCAGTACGCGTAAGATCGGGAAAGCGTACGAGCAGTACTTC.

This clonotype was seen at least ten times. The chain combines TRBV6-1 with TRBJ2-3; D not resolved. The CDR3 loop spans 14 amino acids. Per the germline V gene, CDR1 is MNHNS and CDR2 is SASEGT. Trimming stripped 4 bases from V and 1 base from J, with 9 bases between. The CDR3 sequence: CASSVLGRTDTQYF. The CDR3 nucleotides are TGTGCCAGCAGTGTTCTGGGTCGCACAGATACGCAGTATTTT.

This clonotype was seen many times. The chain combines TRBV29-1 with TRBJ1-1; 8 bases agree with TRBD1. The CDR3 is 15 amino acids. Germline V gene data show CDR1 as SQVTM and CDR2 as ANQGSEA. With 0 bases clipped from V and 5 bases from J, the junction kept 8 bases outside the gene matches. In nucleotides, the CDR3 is TGCAGCGTTGAAGATCTTGGCAGGGGGCCGACTGAAGCTTTCTTT. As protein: CSVEDLGRGPTEAFF.

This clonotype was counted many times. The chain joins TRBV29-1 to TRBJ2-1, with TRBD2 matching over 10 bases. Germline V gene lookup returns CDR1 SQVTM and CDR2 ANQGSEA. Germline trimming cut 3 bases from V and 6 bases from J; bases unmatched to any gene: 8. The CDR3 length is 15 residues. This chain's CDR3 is CSVDKGSGGTNEQFF. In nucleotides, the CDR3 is TGCAGCGTTGATAAGGGTAGCGGGGGGACCAATGAGCAGTTCTTC.

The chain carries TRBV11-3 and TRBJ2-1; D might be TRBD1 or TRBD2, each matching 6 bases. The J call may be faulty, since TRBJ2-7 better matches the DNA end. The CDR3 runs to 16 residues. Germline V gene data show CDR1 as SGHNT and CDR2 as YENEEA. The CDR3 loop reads CASSFGGQSSYNEQYF. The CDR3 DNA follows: TGTGCCAGCAGCTTTGGGGGGCAGAGCTCCTACAATGAGCAGTACTTC.

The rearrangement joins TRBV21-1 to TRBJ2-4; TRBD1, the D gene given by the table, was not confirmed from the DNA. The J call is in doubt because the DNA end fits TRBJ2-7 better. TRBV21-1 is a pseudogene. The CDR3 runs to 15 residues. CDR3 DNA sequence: TGTGCCAGCAGCAAAGGAGGGGGCGAGAGAAGCGAGCAGTACTTC. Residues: CASSKGGGERSEQYF.

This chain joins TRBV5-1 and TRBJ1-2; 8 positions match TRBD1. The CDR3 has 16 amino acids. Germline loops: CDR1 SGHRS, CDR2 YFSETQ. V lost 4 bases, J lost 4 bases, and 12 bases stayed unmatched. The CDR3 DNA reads TGCGCCAGCAGCACGGGACGGACAGGGTCCGGCTATGGCTACACCTTC. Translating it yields CASSTGRTGSGYGYTF.

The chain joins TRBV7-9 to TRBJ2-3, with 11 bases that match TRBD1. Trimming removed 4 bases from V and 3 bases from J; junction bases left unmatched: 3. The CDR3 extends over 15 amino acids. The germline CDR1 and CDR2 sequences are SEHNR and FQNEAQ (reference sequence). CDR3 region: CASSSGTGGTDTQYF. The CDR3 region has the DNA TGTGCCAGCAGCTCTGGGACAGGGGGGACAGATACGCAGTATTTT.

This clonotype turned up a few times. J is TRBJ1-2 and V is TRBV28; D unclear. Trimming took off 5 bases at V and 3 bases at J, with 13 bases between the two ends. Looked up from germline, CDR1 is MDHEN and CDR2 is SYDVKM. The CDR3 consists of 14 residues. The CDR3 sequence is CASSRVGHDYGYTF. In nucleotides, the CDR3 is TGTGCCAGCAGTCGGGTGGGTCATGACTATGGCTACACCTTC.

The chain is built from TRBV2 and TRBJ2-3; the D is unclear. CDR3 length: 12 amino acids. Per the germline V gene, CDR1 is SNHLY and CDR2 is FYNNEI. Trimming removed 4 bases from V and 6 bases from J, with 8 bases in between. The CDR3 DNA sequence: TGTGCCAGCAGTGGAAACCGGGATACGCAGTATTTT. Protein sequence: CASSGNRDTQYF.

The CDR3 region has the DNA TGCGCCAGCAGCCCGTCCGAAGCTAACTATGGCTACACCTTC. The encoded protein is CASSPSEANYGYTF. The J gene is TRBJ1-2, the V gene TRBV5-1; D is uncertain. Trimming left V 4 bases short and J 0 bases short, with 10 bases between. The CDR3 covers 14 residues. The germline gives CDR1 SGHRS, CDR2 YFSETQ.

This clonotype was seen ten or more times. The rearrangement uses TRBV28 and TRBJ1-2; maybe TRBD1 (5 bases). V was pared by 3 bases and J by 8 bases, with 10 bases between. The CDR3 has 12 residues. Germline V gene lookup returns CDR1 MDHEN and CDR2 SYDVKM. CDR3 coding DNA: TGTGCCAGCAGTTTCAGGGTATCCGGCTACACCTTC. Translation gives CASSFRVSGYTF.

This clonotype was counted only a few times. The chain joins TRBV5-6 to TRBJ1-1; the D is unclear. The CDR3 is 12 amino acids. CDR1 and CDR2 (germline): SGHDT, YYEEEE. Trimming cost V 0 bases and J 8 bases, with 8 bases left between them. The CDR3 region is CASSLVSAEAFF. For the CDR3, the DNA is TGTGCCAGCAGCTTGGTGTCGGCGGAAGCTTTCTTT.